This TCR beta chain was identified in a study of control samples from healthy donors and cancer patients. TCRdb keeps only in-frame clones here, not all; method: immunoSEQ multiplex PCR. The sample has 100,000 to 150,000 clones, 89% seen once; the top ten hold roughly 43%. V was clipped by 3 bases and J by 6 bases, with 11 bases between them. Per the germline V gene, CDR1 is KGHSH and CDR2 is LQKENI. The CDR3 loop spans 13 amino acids. V is TRBV18 and J is TRBJ1-1; possibly TRBD1 for D (6 bases). The sequence was obtained from a man between 45 and 60 years old in good health. The sequencing sample was made of blood. CDR3 nucleotides: TGTGCCAGCTCACCCAGACAGGCCTCTGAAGCTTTCTTT. This gives the protein CASSPRQASEAFF. The variable domain in full, with the rest retrieved from reference TRBV18 and TRBJ1-1, is NAGVMQNPRHLVRRRGQEARLRCSPMKGHSHVYWYRQLPEEGLKFMVYLQKENIIDESGMPKERFSAEFPKEGPSILRIQQVVRGDSAAYFCASSPRQASEAFFGQGTRLTVV.